Listed here are 25 T cell receptor beta chains from one sample, sequenced in a study of neoadjuvant anti-PD-1 for oral cavity cancer. Using immunoSEQ multiplex PCR, the repertoire was profiled, and TCRdb retains in-frame clones only, with some absent. The sample includes tens of thousands of clones, approximately 80% of them seen just once. The starting material was PBMCs, obtained before nivolumab (anti-PD-1) treatment. These receptors all come from a person aged 35-79 years with oral cavity squamous cell carcinoma.

This clone was found once. The chain couples TRBV6-6 to TRBJ2-3, with D tentatively TRBD2 (5 bases). V was trimmed by 2 bases and J by 6 bases, leaving 12 bases between them. The germline CDR1 and CDR2 sequences are MNHNY and SVGAGI (reference sequence). The CDR3 runs 14 residues. In DNA, the CDR3 is TGTGCCAGCAGTTACGGTGGGGAGAGCGATACGCAGTATTTT. Its translation: CASSYGGESDTQYF.

The chain carries TRBV5-6 and TRBJ2-1; maybe TRBD2 (5 bases). This CDR3 has 14 residues. Germline assignment: CDR1 SGHDT and CDR2 YYEEEE. Deletions cut 7 bases from V and 2 bases from J, with 13 bases between. Here the CDR3 DNA reads TGTGCCAGCGTCGGAGCGGACCCCTACAATGAGCAGTTCTTC. Translation: CASVGADPYNEQFF.

The chain is built from TRBV19 and TRBJ1-5; no clear D. Germline CDR1 is LNHDA and CDR2 is SQIVND (reference sequence). V was pared by 6 bases and J by 1 base, with 10 bases between. This CDR3 spans 14 amino acids. The DNA of the CDR3 is TGTGCCAGTAGAGTTGAGGTGAGCAATCAGCCCCAGCATTTT. It encodes CASRVEVSNQPQHF.

The rearrangement uses TRBV29-1 and TRBJ2-2; no firm D call. Germline assignment: CDR1 SQVTM and CDR2 ANQGSEA. This CDR3 spans 14 amino acids. V lost 4 bases and J lost 1, with 10 bases in between. The CDR3 protein is CSVGGLMNTGELFF. CDR3 in DNA: TGCAGCGTTGGTGGGCTGATGAACACCGGGGAGCTGTTTTTT.

The chain employs TRBV9 and TRBJ1-2; the D is unclear. Trimming shortened V by 0 bases and J by 2 bases, and 8 bases separated the two germline ends. Germline CDR1 SGDLS, CDR2 YYNGEE. The length of the CDR3 is 14 residues. This CDR3 reads CASSVVAGNYGYTF. The CDR3 region has the DNA TGTGCCAGCAGCGTAGTCGCGGGGAACTATGGCTACACCTTC. The variable domain in full, with the rest retrieved from reference TRBV9 and TRBJ1-2, is DSGVTQTPKHLITATGQRVTLRCSPRSGDLSVYWYQQSLDQGLQFLIQYYNGEERAKGNILERFSAQQFPDLHSELNLSSLELGDSALYFCASSVVAGNYGYTFGSGTRLTVV.

The chain uses TRBV19 and TRBJ2-3; 7 positions agree with TRBD1. The CDR3 totals 16 residues. V shed 8 bases, J shed 3 bases, and the junction held 14 bases outside the gene matches. Germline CDR1 is LNHDA and CDR2 is SQIVND (reference sequence). In DNA, the CDR3 is TGTGCCAGTTCCGCTACCAGACAGGGTAGTACAGATACGCAGTATTTT. Translating it yields CASSATRQGSTDTQYF.

J is TRBJ1-1 and V is TRBV20-1, with unresolved D. The V gene's germline CDR1 is DFQATT and CDR2 SNEGSKA (reference sequence). The CDR3 covers 10 residues. Trimming removed 5 bases at V and 2 bases at J, with 3 bases between. The CDR3, as DNA: TGCAGTGCTTACAACACTGAAGCTTTCTTT. Its protein is CSAYNTEAFF.

V is TRBV30 and J is TRBJ2-7; 9 bases match TRBD1. The length of the CDR3 is 14 residues. Germline V CDR1 and CDR2: GTSNPN, SVGIG (reference sequence). With 2 bases clipped from V and 6 bases from J, the junction kept 8 bases outside the gene matches. CDR3 region: CAWSPGTGIGEQYF. The CDR3 nucleotides are TGTGCCTGGAGTCCCGGGACAGGGATCGGCGAGCAGTACTTC.

This chain uses TRBV30 with TRBJ2-5; the D gene could be TRBD1 or TRBD2 (5 bases each). CDR3 length: 11 residues. Deletions cut 3 bases from V and 3 bases from J, with 5 bases between. Germline lookup yields CDR1 GTSNPN and CDR2 SVGIG (reference sequence). CDR3 in amino acids: CAWRGEETQYF. The CDR3 nucleotides read TGTGCCTGGAGGGGGGAAGAGACCCAGTACTTC.

The CDR3 reads CASSTTGGVFTEAFF. Here the CDR3 DNA reads TGCGCCAGCAGTACGACAGGGGGCGTTTTCACTGAAGCTTTCTTT. This rearrangement joins TRBV10-1 to TRBJ1-1; 10 bases map to TRBD1. V gave up 5 bases and J gave up 4 bases; unmatched junction bases: 7. The V gene's germline CDR1 is WNHNN and CDR2 SYGVQD (reference sequence). The CDR3 extends over 15 amino acids.

The chain employs TRBV27 and TRBJ2-1, with 7 positions matching TRBD2. Trimming removed 4 bases from V and 8 bases from J; junction bases left unmatched: 14. Germline V gene data show CDR1 as MNHEY and CDR2 as SMNVEV (reference sequence). The CDR3 sequence is 16 residues long. Written as DNA, the CDR3 is TGTGCCAGCAGTTCGTACGGGAGGTCGGGCGGCGATGAGCAGTTCTTC. Amino acids: CASSSYGRSGGDEQFF.

This clone has only a few counts. V usage is TRBV19 and J usage is TRBJ2-1, with TRBD2 matching over 8 bases. Germline trimming cut 5 bases from V and 10 bases from J; bases unmatched to any gene: 10. Germline lookup yields CDR1 LNHDA and CDR2 SQIVND (reference sequence). The length of the CDR3 is 14 residues. The CDR3 nucleotides are TGTGCCAGTAGTTTAGCGGGAACCAGTTGGGAGCAGTTCTTC. Protein product: CASSLAGTSWEQFF.

The chain joins TRBV2 to TRBJ2-3; D may be TRBD2 (7 bases). Germline CDR1 reads SNHLY; CDR2 reads FYNNEI. This CDR3 is 15 amino acids long. Trimming left V 7 bases short and J 6 bases short, with 20 bases between. CDR3 coding DNA: TGTGCCAGCACCGGAAGGGGGGGGACCCCTGATACGCAGTATTTT. It codes for CASTGRGGTPDTQYF.

A few counts support this clone. The chain couples TRBV18 to TRBJ2-7; no reliable D call. V shed 3 bases and J shed 5 bases, with 8 bases lying between them. Germline lookup yields CDR1 KGHSH and CDR2 LQKENI. The CDR3 is made up of 12 amino acids. CDR3 sequence (DNA): TGTGCCAGCTCACCCCGTCTCGACGAGCAGTACTTC. This sequence encodes CASSPRLDEQYF.

This chain uses TRBV6-1 with TRBJ1-1; 9 nucleotides line up with TRBD1. Germline V gene lookup returns CDR1 MNHNS and CDR2 SASEGT. This CDR3 has 12 residues. V trimming: 6 bases; J trimming: 6 bases; junction bases outside the gene matches: 2. This CDR3 reads CASSRQGAEAFF. CDR3 nucleotide sequence: TGTGCCAGCAGCCGACAGGGGGCTGAAGCTTTCTTT.

The rearrangement links TRBV19 to TRBJ2-1; no firm D call. This CDR3 comprises 15 residues. Germline assignment: CDR1 LNHDA and CDR2 SQIVND (reference sequence). The V gene lost 6 bases and the J gene lost 0 bases, with 12 bases spanning the gap. As DNA, the CDR3 is TGTGCCAGTAGAGAGAGTGCGAGCTCCTACAATGAGCAGTTCTTC. This codes for CASRESASSYNEQFF. The variable domain in full, with the rest retrieved from reference TRBV19 and TRBJ2-1, is DGGITQSPKYLFRKEGQNVTLSCEQNLNHDAMYWYRQDPGQGLRLIYYSQIVNDFQKGDIAEGYSVSREKKESFPLTVTSAQKNPTAFYLCASRESASSYNEQFFGPGTRLTVL.

The rearrangement uses TRBV7-8 and TRBJ2-5, with 12 bases identical to TRBD2. Trimming took 4 bases from V and 5 from J; bases not matched to a gene: 14. CDR1 and CDR2 from the germline V gene are SGHVS and FQNEAQ. The CDR3 covers 18 residues. This chain's CDR3 is CASSSPSLAGGLRETQYF. The CDR3 DNA sequence: TGTGCCAGCAGCTCCCCTTCACTAGCGGGAGGACTGAGGGAGACCCAGTACTTC.

The chain joins TRBV5-5 to TRBJ1-1; D gene uncertain. The CDR3 length is 14 residues. Germline CDR1 reads SGHKS; CDR2 reads YYEKEE (reference sequence). Trimming took off 4 bases at V and 0 bases at J, with 10 bases between the two ends. The CDR3, as DNA: TGTGCCAGCAGCCTCCAAGTCATGAACACTGAAGCTTTCTTT. This codes for CASSLQVMNTEAFF.

The J gene is TRBJ1-2, the V gene TRBV28; D ambiguous. Per germline, CDR1 MDHEN and CDR2 SYDVKM. CDR3 length equals 12 residues. With 3 bases removed from V and 7 bases from J, the gap between germline ends came to 9 bases. The CDR3 loop is CASSFGSVGYTF. As DNA, the CDR3 is TGTGCCAGCAGTTTTGGCAGCGTTGGCTACACCTTC.

This chain uses TRBV6-6 with TRBJ2-7; the D gene is possibly TRBD2 (6 bases). V lost 6 bases to trimming and J lost 3 bases, with 18 bases between them. The CDR3 is made up of 15 amino acids. Germline CDR1 reads MNHNY; CDR2 reads SVGAGI (reference sequence). The DNA of the CDR3 is TGTGCCAGCAGGACCTTGCGGGGCATTAACTACGAGCAGTACTTC. Translation gives CASRTLRGINYEQYF.

This chain connects TRBV29-1 to TRBJ2-3, with TRBD2 identical over 10 bases. Trimming took 3 bases from V and 2 from J; bases not matched to a gene: 14. The CDR3 has 18 residues. The germline V gene has CDR1 SQVTM and CDR2 ANQGSEA. The DNA for the CDR3 is TGCAGCGTTGACCCCGGGACTAGCGCTCGCTATTACACAGATACGCAGTATTTT. Translation gives CSVDPGTSARYYTDTQYF.

This clone has only a few counts. V is TRBV19 and J is TRBJ2-5, with 8 bases fitting TRBD1. The CDR3 is 12 residues long. V lost 5 bases, J lost 4 bases, and 0 bases stayed unmatched. Germline V CDR1 and CDR2: LNHDA, SQIVND (reference sequence). The CDR3 sequence: CASSGQGETQYF. DNA for the CDR3: TGTGCCAGTAGTGGACAGGGAGAGACCCAGTACTTC.

V and J are TRBV19 and TRBJ2-1, with 7 nucleotides matching TRBD2. This CDR3 is 17 amino acids long. The V segment lost 0 bases and the J segment 3 bases; nucleotides outside the gene matches: 8. Germline CDR1 reads LNHDA; CDR2 reads SQIVND (reference sequence). CDR3 DNA: TGTGCCAGTAGTATAGATGGGAGGGGACTGGGCTACAATGAGCAGTTCTTC. Amino acids: CASSIDGRGLGYNEQFF.

This sequence joins TRBV6-4 and TRBJ2-1; D perhaps matches TRBD1 (6 bases). CDR1 MRHNA and CDR2 SNTAGT come from the germline V gene. The CDR3 sequence is 16 residues long. With 0 bases removed from V and 2 bases from J, the gap between germline ends came to 11 bases. The CDR3 nucleotides read TGTGCCAGCAGTGACTCAGAGGGGGACCCCTACAATGAGCAGTTCTTC. It encodes CASSDSEGDPYNEQFF.

The rearrangement joins TRBV5-4 to TRBJ2-1, with TRBD2 matching over 10 bases. V lost 3 bases and J lost 8; bases outside the gene matches: 8. The CDR3 consists of 15 residues. CDR1 SGHNT and CDR2 YYREEE come from the germline V gene (reference sequence). This chain's CDR3 is CASSSPSGSRHEQFF. CDR3 nucleotides: TGTGCCAGCAGCTCACCTAGCGGGAGTCGCCATGAGCAGTTCTTC.